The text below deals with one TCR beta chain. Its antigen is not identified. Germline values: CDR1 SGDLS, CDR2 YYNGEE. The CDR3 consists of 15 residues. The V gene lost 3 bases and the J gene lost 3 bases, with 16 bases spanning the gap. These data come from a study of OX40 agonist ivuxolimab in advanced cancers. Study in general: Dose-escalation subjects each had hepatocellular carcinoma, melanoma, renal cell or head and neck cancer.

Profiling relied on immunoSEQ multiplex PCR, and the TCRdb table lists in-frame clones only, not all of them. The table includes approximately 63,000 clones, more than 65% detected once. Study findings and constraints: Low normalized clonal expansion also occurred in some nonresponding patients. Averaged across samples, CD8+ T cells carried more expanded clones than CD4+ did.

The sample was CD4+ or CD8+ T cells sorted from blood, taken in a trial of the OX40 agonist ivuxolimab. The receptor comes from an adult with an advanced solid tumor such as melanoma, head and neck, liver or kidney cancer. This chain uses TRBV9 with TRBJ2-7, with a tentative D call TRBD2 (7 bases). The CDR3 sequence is CASSAGGQSNYEQYF. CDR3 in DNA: TGTGCCAGCAGCGCGGGGGGACAATCCAACTACGAGCAGTACTTC.